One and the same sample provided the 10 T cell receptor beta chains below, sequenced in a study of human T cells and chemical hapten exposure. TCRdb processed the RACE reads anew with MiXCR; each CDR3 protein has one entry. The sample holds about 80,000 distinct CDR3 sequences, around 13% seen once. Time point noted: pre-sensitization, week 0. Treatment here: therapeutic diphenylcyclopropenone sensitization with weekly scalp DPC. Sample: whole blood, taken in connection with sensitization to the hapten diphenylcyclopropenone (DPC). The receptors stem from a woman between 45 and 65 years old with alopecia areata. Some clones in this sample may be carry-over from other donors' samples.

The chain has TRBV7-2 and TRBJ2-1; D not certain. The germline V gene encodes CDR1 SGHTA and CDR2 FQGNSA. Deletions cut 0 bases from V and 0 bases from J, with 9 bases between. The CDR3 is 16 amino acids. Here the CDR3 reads CASSLATRSSYNEQFF. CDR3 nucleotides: TGTGCCAGCAGCTTAGCTACCCGGAGCTCCTACAATGAGCAGTTCTTC.

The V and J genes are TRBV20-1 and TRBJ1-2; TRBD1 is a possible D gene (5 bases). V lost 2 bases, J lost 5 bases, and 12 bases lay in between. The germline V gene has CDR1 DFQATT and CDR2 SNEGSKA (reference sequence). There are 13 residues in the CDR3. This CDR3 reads CSARSERGYGYTF. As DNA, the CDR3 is TGCAGTGCTAGAAGTGAGAGGGGTTATGGCTACACCTTC.

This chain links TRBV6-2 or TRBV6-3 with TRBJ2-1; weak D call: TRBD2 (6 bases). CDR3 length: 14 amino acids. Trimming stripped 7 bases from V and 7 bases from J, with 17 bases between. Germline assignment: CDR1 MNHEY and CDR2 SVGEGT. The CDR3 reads CASIGSGRRNEQFF. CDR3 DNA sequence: TGTGCCAGCATTGGTAGCGGAAGGCGGAATGAGCAGTTCTTC.

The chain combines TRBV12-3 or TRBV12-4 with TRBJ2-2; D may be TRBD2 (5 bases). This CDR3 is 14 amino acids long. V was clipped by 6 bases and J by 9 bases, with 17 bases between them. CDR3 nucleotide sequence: TGTGCCAGCAGGGCGGGTGTACAACGAAGGGAGCTGTTTTTT. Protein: CASRAGVQRRELFF.

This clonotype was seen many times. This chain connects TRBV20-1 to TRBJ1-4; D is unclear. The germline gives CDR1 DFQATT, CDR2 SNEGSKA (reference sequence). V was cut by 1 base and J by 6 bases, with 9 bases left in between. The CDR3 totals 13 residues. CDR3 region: CSARGSADEKLFF. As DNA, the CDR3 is TGCAGTGCTAGAGGATCAGCCGATGAAAAACTGTTTTTT.

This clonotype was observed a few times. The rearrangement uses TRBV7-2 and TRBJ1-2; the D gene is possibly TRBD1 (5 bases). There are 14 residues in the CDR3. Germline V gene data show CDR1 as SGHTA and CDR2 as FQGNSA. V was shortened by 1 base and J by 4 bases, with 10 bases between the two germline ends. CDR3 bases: TGTGCCAGCAGCTTAGTGGGACCAATCTATGGCTACACCTTC. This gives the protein CASSLVGPIYGYTF.

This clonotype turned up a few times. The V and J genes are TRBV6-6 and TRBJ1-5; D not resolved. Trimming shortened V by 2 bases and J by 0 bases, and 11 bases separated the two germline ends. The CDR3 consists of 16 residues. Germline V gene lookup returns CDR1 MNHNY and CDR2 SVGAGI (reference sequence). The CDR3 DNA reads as TGTGCCAGCAGTTACGATGGTAGACCTAGCAATCAGCCCCAGCATTTT. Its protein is CASSYDGRPSNQPQHF.

CDR3 DNA: TGCAGTGACAGGACTAGCGGTCTTTCCCCCTACGAGCAGTACTTC. Translating it yields CSDRTSGLSPYEQYF. The chain employs TRBV20-1 and TRBJ2-7; TRBD2 matches 10 bases. With V trimmed by 7 bases and J by 2 bases, 11 bases remained unmatched. The germline CDR1 and CDR2 sequences are DFQATT and SNEGSKA (reference sequence). This CDR3 contains 15 residues.

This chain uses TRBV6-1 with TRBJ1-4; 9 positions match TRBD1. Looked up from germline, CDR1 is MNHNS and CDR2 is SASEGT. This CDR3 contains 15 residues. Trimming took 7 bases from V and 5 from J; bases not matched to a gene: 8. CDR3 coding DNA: TGTGCCAGCATTGGAGGGGACAGGGCGAATGAAAAACTGTTTTTT. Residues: CASIGGDRANEKLFF.

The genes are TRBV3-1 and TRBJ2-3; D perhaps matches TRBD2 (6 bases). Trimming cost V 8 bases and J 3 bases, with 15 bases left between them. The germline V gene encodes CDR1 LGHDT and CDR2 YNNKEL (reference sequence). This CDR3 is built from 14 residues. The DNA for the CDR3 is TGTGCCAGCTCCCGACTAGTGGGGACAGATACGCAGTATTTT. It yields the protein CASSRLVGTDTQYF.